The entry that follows covers one T cell receptor (beta chain) sequence. The source of the sample is a study of blood T cell repertoires in COVID-19. Germline-derived CDR1 and CDR2 are MGHDK and SYGVNS. With 1 base removed from V and 2 bases from J, the gap between germline ends came to 2 bases. The CDR3 is 12 residues long. Under the authors' procedure: Amplification of reference gene primers provided the estimated nucleated cell counts. Measured with immunoSEQ multiplex PCR; TCRdb has only the in-frame clones, and not every one. The V and J calls and the clone size are those of that table, but D and trimming were determined from the DNA. There are around 400,000 clones in the sample; about four fifths occur only once, and less than 6% lies in the top ten.

Sequencing input: PBMCs or T cells enriched from blood (not recorded which). The gene calls are TRBV25-1 and TRBJ1-2, with D uncertain. This clonotype was obtained from a woman aged 50 to 65 who had recovered from COVID-19. As DNA, the CDR3 is TGTGCCAGCAGTGAATCGAACTATGGCTACACCTTC. It yields the protein CASSESNYGYTF.